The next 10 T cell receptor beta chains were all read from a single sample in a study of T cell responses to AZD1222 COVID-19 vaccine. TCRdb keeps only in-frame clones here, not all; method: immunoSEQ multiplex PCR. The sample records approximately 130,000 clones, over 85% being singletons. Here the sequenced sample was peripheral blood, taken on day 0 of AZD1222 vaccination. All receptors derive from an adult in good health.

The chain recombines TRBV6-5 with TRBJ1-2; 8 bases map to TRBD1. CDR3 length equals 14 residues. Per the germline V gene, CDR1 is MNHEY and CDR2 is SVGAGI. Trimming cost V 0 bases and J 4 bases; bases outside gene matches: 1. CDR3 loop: CASSYSTGAYGYTF. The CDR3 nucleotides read TGTGCCAGCAGTTACTCGACAGGGGCCTATGGCTACACCTTC.

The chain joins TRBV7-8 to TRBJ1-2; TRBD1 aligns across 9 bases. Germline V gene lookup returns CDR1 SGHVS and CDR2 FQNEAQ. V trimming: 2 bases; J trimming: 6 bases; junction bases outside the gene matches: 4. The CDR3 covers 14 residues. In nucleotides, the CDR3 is TGTGCCAGCAGCTTAACCGGGACAGGGAATGGCTACACCTTC. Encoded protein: CASSLTGTGNGYTF.

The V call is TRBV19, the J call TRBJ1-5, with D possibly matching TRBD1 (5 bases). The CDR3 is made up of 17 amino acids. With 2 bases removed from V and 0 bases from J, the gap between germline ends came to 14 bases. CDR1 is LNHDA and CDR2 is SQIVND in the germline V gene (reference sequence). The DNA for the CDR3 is TGTGCCAGTAGTATACGCGACAGCCCTTATAGCAATCAGCCCCAGCATTTT. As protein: CASSIRDSPYSNQPQHF.

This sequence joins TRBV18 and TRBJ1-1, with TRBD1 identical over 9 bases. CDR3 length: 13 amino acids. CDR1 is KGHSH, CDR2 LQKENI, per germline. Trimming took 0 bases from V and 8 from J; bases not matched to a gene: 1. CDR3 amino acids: CASSPPGQGEAFF. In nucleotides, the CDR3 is TGTGCCAGCTCACCACCGGGACAGGGAGAAGCTTTCTTT.

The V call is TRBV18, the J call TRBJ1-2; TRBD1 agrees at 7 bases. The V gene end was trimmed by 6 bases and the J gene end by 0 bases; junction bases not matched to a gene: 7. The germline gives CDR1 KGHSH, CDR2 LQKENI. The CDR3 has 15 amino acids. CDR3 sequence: CASSRRGLANYGYTF. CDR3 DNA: TGTGCCAGCTCTAGGAGGGGGCTAGCTAACTATGGCTACACCTTC.

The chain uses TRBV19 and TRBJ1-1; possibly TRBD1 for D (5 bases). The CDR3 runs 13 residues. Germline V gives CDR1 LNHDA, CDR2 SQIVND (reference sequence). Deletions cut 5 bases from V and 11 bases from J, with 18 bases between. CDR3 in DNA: TGTGCCAGTAGTGCGGACGTCAGGGTCCCGGCTTTCTTT. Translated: CASSADVRVPAFF.

The DNA of the CDR3 is TGTGCCTGGAGGACGGCCGGTGGAAACACCATATATTTT. Its translation is CAWRTAGGNTIYF. V gene TRBV30 combines with J gene TRBJ1-3; D call uncertain. Germline V gives CDR1 GTSNPN, CDR2 SVGIG (reference sequence). Trimming shortened V by 3 bases and J by 3 bases, and 9 bases separated the two germline ends. The CDR3 totals 13 residues. Using reference TRBV30 and TRBJ1-3 for the parts outside the CDR3, the full variable domain is SQTIHQWPATLVQPVGSPLSLECTVEGTSNPNLYWYRQAAGRGLQLLFYSVGIGQISSEVPQNLSASRPQDRQFILSSKKLLLSDSGFYLCAWRTAGGNTIYFGEGSWLTVV.

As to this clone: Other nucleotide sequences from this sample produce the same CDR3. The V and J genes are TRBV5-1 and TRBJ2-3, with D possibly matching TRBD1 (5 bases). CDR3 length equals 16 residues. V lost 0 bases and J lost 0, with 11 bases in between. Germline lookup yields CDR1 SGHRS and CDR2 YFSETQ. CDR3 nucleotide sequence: TGCGCCAGCAGCTTGGGGACATACTCTAGCACAGATACGCAGTATTTT. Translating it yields CASSLGTYSSTDTQYF.

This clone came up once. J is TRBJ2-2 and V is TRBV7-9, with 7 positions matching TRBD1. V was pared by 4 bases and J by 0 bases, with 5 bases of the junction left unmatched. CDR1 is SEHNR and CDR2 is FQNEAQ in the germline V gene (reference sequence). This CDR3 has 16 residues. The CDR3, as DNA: TGTGCCAGCAGCTCACGAGACAGGGCGAACACCGGGGAGCTGTTTTTT. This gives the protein CASSSRDRANTGELFF.

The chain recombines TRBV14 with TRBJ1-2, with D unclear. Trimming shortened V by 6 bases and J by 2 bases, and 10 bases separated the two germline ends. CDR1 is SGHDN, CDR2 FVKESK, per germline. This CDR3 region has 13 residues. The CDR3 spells CASRPTSNYGYTF. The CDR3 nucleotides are TGTGCCAGCAGACCGACATCGAACTATGGCTACACCTTC.